Listed below are T cell receptor beta chains from one sample, sequenced in a study of blood T cell repertoires in COVID-19. Data came from immunoSEQ multiplex PCR; TCRdb stores just in-frame clones and leaves some out. The repertoire includes roughly 140,000 clones, 88% of them detected once, and around 1.3% sits in the top ten. What was sequenced was PBMCs or T cells enriched from blood (not recorded which). The source is a woman in her twenties or thirties with acute COVID-19. CDR3s include the opening cysteine and the closing phenylalanine or tryptophan. D genes are given only for firm matches. The size field is filled for only some rows; it gives once, few, many or a size class.

D gene	J gene	clone size	V gene	CDR3 DNA	CDR3 protein
TRBD2	TRBJ2-5	-	TRBV7-2	TGTGCCAGCAGCTTACGTCTTGGGACTAGCGGTCAAGAGACCCAGTACTTC	CASSLRLGTSGQETQYF
-	TRBJ2-1	-	TRBV2	TGTGCCAGCAGTGAGACCAGGGGTACCGAGCAGTTCTTC	CASSETRGTEQFF
TRBD2	TRBJ2-7	few	TRBV7-9	TGTGCCAGCAGCCCAGTTAGCGGGAGGGCCAGGGAGCAGTACTTC	CASSPVSGRAREQYF
TRBD2	TRBJ2-2	once	TRBV10-3	TGTGCCAACAGCGGGATGGGCGACACCGGGGAGCTGTTTTTT	CANSGMGDTGELFF
-	TRBJ2-6	-	TRBV12-3/TRBV12-4	TGTGCCAGCAGTAACACTGGGGCCAACGTCCTGACTTTC	CASSNTGANVLTF
-	TRBJ2-2	once	TRBV11-3	TGTGCCAGCAGCCGGGGGACCACCGGGGAGCTGTTTTTT	CASSRGTTGELFF
-	TRBJ1-1	-	TRBV2	TGTGCCAGCACGGGCGGGGCAGGACTGAACACTGAAGCTTTCTTT	CASTGGAGLNTEAFF
-	TRBJ1-5	-	TRBV2	TGTGCCAGCAGTGGAACCTCAGGGGTAAACCAGCCCCAGCATTTT	CASSGTSGVNQPQHF
-	TRBJ2-5	-	TRBV5-1	TGCGCCAGCAACCCGGGGCGGGGTCAAGAGACCCAGTACTTC	CASNPGRGQETQYF
-	TRBJ2-3	-	TRBV3-1/TRBV3-2	TGTGCCAGCAGCCAAGGCGCCCCAGGGGATACGCAGTATTTT	CASSQGAPGDTQYF
TRBD1	TRBJ1-6	-	TRBV5-1	TGCGCCAGCAGCTGGGGACAGGGGCCATGGGCACCCCTCCACTTT	CASSWGQGPWAPLHF
-	TRBJ1-1	-	TRBV18	TGTGCCAGCTCACCGAGTTACAGTCCGAACACTGAAGCTTTCTTT	CASSPSYSPNTEAFF
-	TRBJ1-4	-	TRBV20-1	TGCAGTGCTAGTGGGGGGGGGAATGAAAAACTGTTTTTT	CSASGGGNEKLFF
TRBD2	TRBJ2-5	-	TRBV7-2	TGTGCCAGCAGCCCACTAGCGGGACAGACCCAGTACTTC	CASSPLAGQTQYF
TRBD2	TRBJ2-1	-	TRBV5-1	TGCGCCAGCAGCTTGGACGGCGGGAGTAGGAATGAGCAGTTCTTC	CASSLDGGSRNEQFF
-	TRBJ1-6	-	TRBV6-6	TGTGCCAGCAGTCCCCGGGGAAATTCACCCCTCCACTTT	CASSPRGNSPLHF
TRBD2	TRBJ2-1	-	TRBV24-1	TGTGCCACCAGTGATCCAAATCCTAGCGGGAGACCCGATGAGCAGTTCTTC	CATSDPNPSGRPDEQFF
TRBD2	TRBJ2-7	-	TRBV2	TGTGCCAGCAGAGAGCGGGAGGGGTCCTACGAGCAGTACTTC	CASREREGSYEQYF
TRBD2	TRBJ2-5	-	TRBV6-5	TGTGCCAGCAGTTACGGGACTAGCGGGGTGGAGACCCAGTACTTC	CASSYGTSGVETQYF
TRBD1	TRBJ1-1	-	TRBV28	TGTGCCAGCAGTTCGCCGGGACAGGCTGTCGAAGCTTTCTTT	CASSSPGQAVEAFF
-	TRBJ2-1	-	TRBV18	TGTGCCAGCTCACCCACCCGGACAGCCTACAATGAGCAGTTCTTC	CASSPTRTAYNEQFF
TRBD1	TRBJ2-3	-	TRBV25-1	TGTGCCAGCAGTCCACAGGGGGGCGGCACAGATACGCAGTATTTT	CASSPQGGGTDTQYF
TRBD1	TRBJ1-5	-	TRBV28	TGTGCCAGCTTCTGGGGGACAGGATATAGCAATCAGCCCCAGCATTTT	CASFWGTGYSNQPQHF
-	TRBJ1-2	-	TRBV6-2/TRBV6-3	TGTGCCAGCAGTTTCGTAGGGAGCAACTATGGCTACACCTTC	CASSFVGSNYGYTF
TRBD1	TRBJ2-7	once	TRBV2	TGTGCCAGCAGTTTTGACAGGGGAAAGTACGAGCAGTACTTC	CASSFDRGKYEQYF
TRBD1	TRBJ2-7	-	TRBV19	TGTGCCAGTAGTTTCGGACAGGATGACGAGCAGTACTTC	CASSFGQDDEQYF
TRBD1	TRBJ1-2	-	TRBV27	TGTGCCAGCAGTCCCGGACAGGGGAGGACGGCCGGCTACACCTTC	CASSPGQGRTAGYTF
-	TRBJ1-2	-	TRBV19	TGTGCCAGTAGTATGCCAGACATCTATGGCTACACCTTC	CASSMPDIYGYTF
TRBD2	TRBJ2-1	-	TRBV7-9	TGTGCCAGCAGCTTAGGACTAGCCCCCAATGAGCAGTTCTTC	CASSLGLAPNEQFF
-	TRBJ2-2	-	TRBV29-1	TGCAGCGTGACCCGGGACATAAACACCGGGGAGCTGTTTTTT	CSVTRDINTGELFF
TRBD1	TRBJ2-7	-	TRBV27	TGTGCCAGCAGTTACTCGGACAGGGCCTACTACGAGCAGTACTTC	CASSYSDRAYYEQYF
-	TRBJ1-1	once	TRBV7-5	TGTGCCAGAAGCTTTAGTGGGGAGGAGGGGTTTGCGAACACTGAAGCTTTCTTT	CARSFSGEEGFANTEAFF
-	TRBJ1-1	-	TRBV25-1	TGTGCCAGCAGTGATCGACACGGGAACACTGAAGCTTTCTTT	CASSDRHGNTEAFF
-	TRBJ1-2	-	TRBV11-2	TGTGCCAGCAGCTTATCCGACAGCATTAACTATGGCTACACCTTC	CASSLSDSINYGYTF
-	TRBJ1-2	-	TRBV10-3	TGTGCCATCGGAGCCAATTCTAACTATGGCTACACCTTC	CAIGANSNYGYTF
-	TRBJ2-1	-	TRBV6-2/TRBV6-3	TGTGCCAGCAGCCTATCTTGGAGCTCCTACAATGAGCAGTTCTTC	CASSLSWSSYNEQFF
-	TRBJ1-4	-	TRBV28	TGTGCCAGCAGTTTGTGGCCTGGGGGGGGGAATGAAAAACTGTTTTTT	CASSLWPGGGNEKLFF
TRBD1	TRBJ1-2	-	TRBV18	TGTGCCAGCTCACCCACCGGGACAGGGTATATGAGCTACACCTTC	CASSPTGTGYMSYTF
-	TRBJ1-2	-	TRBV24-1	TGTGCCACCAGTGATGAAAGAAACTGGGGCTACACCTTC	CATSDERNWGYTF
TRBD2	TRBJ2-5	few	TRBV11-2	TGTGCCAGCAGCTTAGTCACTAGCGCCCGACGGGAGACCCAGTACTTC	CASSLVTSARRETQYF
TRBD2	TRBJ2-4	-	TRBV5-4	TGTGCCAGCAGCTCGACTAGCGGGACGGCCAAAAACATTCAGTACTTC	CASSSTSGTAKNIQYF
-	TRBJ1-2	-	TRBV7-8	TGTGCCAGCAGCTTAGCGGGGGCCGACGGAGGCTACACCTTC	CASSLAGADGGYTF
-	TRBJ1-1	-	TRBV5-6	TGTGCCAGCAGCTTGTGGCAGAACACTGAAGCTTTCTTT	CASSLWQNTEAFF
-	TRBJ2-3	-	TRBV7-2	TGTGCCAGCAGCCGCCCAGGAGGAGGGGCCACAGATACGCAGTATTTT	CASSRPGGGATDTQYF
TRBD1	TRBJ1-4	-	TRBV29-1	TGCAGCGACCACAGGGGAACTAATGAAAAACTGTTTTTT	CSDHRGTNEKLFF
-	TRBJ2-3	few	TRBV5-1	TGCGCCAGCAGCTTAAGCGGACGAAGCACAGATACGCAGTATTTT	CASSLSGRSTDTQYF
TRBD1	TRBJ2-3	once	TRBV6-4	TGTGCCAGCAGTGACGGGACAGGAACAGATACGCAGTATTTT	CASSDGTGTDTQYF
TRBD2	TRBJ2-5	-	TRBV13	TGTGCCAGCAGCTTATGGGGTAGCGGGGAAGAGACCCAGTACTTC	CASSLWGSGEETQYF